The 25 T cell receptor beta chains listed next were all sequenced from one sample in a study of vaccination and CD4 T cells after COVID-19. Antigen specificity for these receptors is unknown. Treatment given: 10-day PBMC culture with coronavirus spike peptide pools or control peptides (ViraFEST assay). Cultured CD4+ T cells had their DNA profiled by the Oncomine TCR Beta short-read assay. TCRdb fed the PCR reads into MiXCR, producing one record per CDR3 protein. This table holds roughly 10,000 distinct CDR3 sequences, under 75% found once. Material for sequencing was CD4+ T cells from blood, cultured in vitro. These receptors were taken from a human donor who had recovered from COVID-19.

The chain links TRBV20-1 to TRBJ2-3; 9 bases are a match to TRBD2. The CDR3 covers 15 residues. After removal of 5 bases from V and 6 bases from J, the junction contained 12 bases not matched to a gene. Germline V gives CDR1 DFQATT, CDR2 SNEGSKA (reference sequence). DNA of the CDR3: TGCAGTGCTGCCCATAGCGGGAGTGTTCCGGATACGCAGTATTTT. This translates into CSAAHSGSVPDTQYF.

This clonotype was seen a handful of times. This sequence joins TRBV11-2 and TRBJ2-5; 12 bases line up with TRBD2. Germline V gene data show CDR1 as SGHAT and CDR2 as FQNNGV. CDR3 length: 17 residues. V was clipped by 0 bases and J by 7 bases; unmatched bases: 9. The CDR3 is CASSLEASGRATRTQYF. CDR3 DNA sequence: TGTGCCAGCAGCTTAGAGGCTAGCGGGAGGGCCACTAGGACCCAGTACTTC.

The rearrangement links TRBV20-1 to TRBJ1-5; maybe TRBD1 (6 bases). Germline V lookup: CDR1 DFQATT, CDR2 SNEGSKA (reference sequence). V lost 6 bases and J 3 bases, leaving 15 bases between the germline ends. The CDR3 extends over 14 amino acids. This CDR3 reads CSATQGMINQPQHF. In DNA form, the CDR3 reads TGCAGTGCCACACAGGGTATGATCAATCAGCCCCAGCATTTT.

The chain uses TRBV18 and TRBJ2-7, with 13 bases aligning to TRBD2. Trimming took 5 bases from V and 3 from J; bases not matched to a gene: 1. This CDR3 has 14 amino acids. CDR1 is KGHSH, CDR2 LQKENI, per germline. The chain's CDR3 is CASSRTSGSYEQYF. CDR3 bases: TGTGCCAGCTCAAGGACTAGCGGGAGCTACGAGCAGTACTTC.

The J gene is TRBJ2-7, the V gene TRBV11-1, with D hard to call. The CDR3 is made up of 13 amino acids. The V gene's germline CDR1 is SGHAT and CDR2 FQDESV (reference sequence). Trimming removed 3 bases from V and 7 bases from J, with 13 bases in between. CDR3 sequence reads: CASSFRADGEQYF. CDR3 sequence (DNA): TGTGCCAGCAGCTTTAGGGCTGACGGGGAGCAGTACTTC.

In its sample, this clonotype was seen a few times. One end of the junction is discordant with germline, which a read error may explain. This chain uses TRBV18 with TRBJ1-2; no clear D. The germline gives CDR1 KGHSH, CDR2 LQKENI. The CDR3 length is 14 residues. CDR3 loop: CASSPSDPINGYTF. CDR3 in DNA: TGTGCCAGCTCACCTTCGGACCCAATAAATGGCTACACCTTT.

This clonotype qualifies as medium-sized. The chain recombines TRBV25-1 with TRBJ1-4, with 7 positions matching TRBD1. CDR3 size: 14 residues. V gave up 6 bases and J gave up 7 bases; unmatched junction bases: 8. Germline V gene lookup returns CDR1 MGHDK and CDR2 SYGVNS. The CDR3 DNA reads TGTGCCAGCAGCGCAGGGGGACTAACTGAAAAACTGTTTTTT. This translates into CASSAGGLTEKLFF.

This clonotype was counted between two and nine times. J is TRBJ1-6 and V is TRBV6-1; tentatively, D is TRBD1 (5 bases). CDR1 is MNHNS and CDR2 is SASEGT in the germline V gene. The V and J ends lost 11 bases and 4 bases respectively, with 12 bases between them. This CDR3 comprises 13 residues. The CDR3 sequence is CAGAPTYNSPLHF. CDR3 coding DNA: TGTGCCGGGGCGCCGACTTATAATTCACCCCTCCACTTT.

In this sample, this clonotype turned up a few times. The chain uses TRBV2 and TRBJ2-3; TRBD2 aligns across 10 bases. V dropped 1 base and J dropped 5; count of bases not matched to a gene: 6. The CDR3 contains 16 residues. From germline, CDR1 is SNHLY and CDR2 FYNNEI. CDR3 sequence: CASSEETSGWGDTQYF. CDR3 nucleotides: TGTGCCAGCAGTGAAGAGACTAGCGGGTGGGGAGATACGCAGTATTTT.

The chain links TRBV7-9 to TRBJ1-6, with 7 bases that match TRBD1. V lost 5 bases, J lost 5 bases, and 6 bases stayed unmatched. Per the germline V gene, CDR1 is SEHNR and CDR2 is FQNEAQ (reference sequence). CDR3 length: 15 amino acids. The CDR3, as DNA: TGTGCCAGCAGCCAAGGACAGGTTAATAATTCACCCCTCCACTTT. Translating it yields CASSQGQVNNSPLHF. The entire variable domain, with the rest obtained from reference TRBV7-9 and TRBJ1-6, is as follows: DTGVSQNPRHKITKRGQNVTFRCDPISEHNRLYWYRQTLGQGPEFLTYFQNEAQLEKSRLLSDRFSAERPKGSFSTLEIQRTEQGDSAMYLCASSQGQVNNSPLHFGNGTRLTVT.

This clonotype occurred a few times. The chain carries TRBV14 and TRBJ1-2; D is perhaps TRBD1 (6 bases). Per the germline V gene, CDR1 is SGHDN and CDR2 is FVKESK. Trimming took 4 bases from V and 4 from J, leaving 19 bases between them. CDR3 length: 16 residues. The CDR3, as DNA: TGTGCCAGCAGCCCTAGGGGGTTTACAGGTGCCTATGGCTACACCTTC. It codes for CASSPRGFTGAYGYTF.

V usage is TRBV10-3 and J usage is TRBJ1-2; the D is unclear. The CDR3 has 13 residues. Germline-derived CDR1 and CDR2 are ENHRY and SYGVKD. V dropped 4 bases and J dropped 3 bases, with 9 bases sitting between them. CDR3 protein: CAISGRSYYGYTF. The CDR3 DNA sequence: TGTGCCATCAGTGGTCGCTCCTACTATGGCTACACCTTC.

CDR3 residues: CASRMDRAQGQPQHF. Written as DNA, the CDR3 is TGTGCCAGCAGGATGGACAGGGCCCAGGGCCAGCCCCAGCATTTT. The chain uses TRBV2 and TRBJ1-5; 8 bases map to TRBD1. CDR1 and CDR2 from the germline V gene are SNHLY and FYNNEI. Unmatched junction bases numbered 11, after V lost 6 bases and J lost 7 bases. The CDR3 is 15 residues long.

This clonotype came up once. The chain joins TRBV6-1 to TRBJ2-3; a weak D match, TRBD2 (6 bases). V lost 4 bases to trimming and J lost 2 bases, with 10 bases between them. From germline, CDR1 is MNHNS and CDR2 SASEGT. This CDR3 has 14 residues. CDR3 sequence: CASSVPGLTDTQYF. The CDR3 region has the DNA TGTGCCAGCAGTGTGCCGGGACTCACAGATACGCAGTATTTT.

The chain couples TRBV7-6 to TRBJ2-3, with 14 bases lining up with TRBD2. Trimming took 4 bases from V and 3 from J; bases not matched to a gene: 9. The CDR3 is 18 residues long. The germline gives CDR1 SGHVS, CDR2 FNYEAQ. The DNA of the CDR3 is TGTGCCAGCAGCTGGTTTGGGACTAGCGGGGGCAGGACAGATACGCAGTATTTT. This translates into CASSWFGTSGGRTDTQYF.

The chain has TRBV12-3 or TRBV12-4 and TRBJ2-7; possibly TRBD1 for D (5 bases). V shed 5 bases and J shed 6 bases, with 20 bases lying between them. This CDR3 comprises 15 residues. CDR3 bases: TGTGCCAGCAGTCCGGCTGGACACACACCCGGCGAGCAGTACTTC. It specifies CASSPAGHTPGEQYF.

This chain connects TRBV20-1 to TRBJ1-1; weak D call: TRBD1 (6 bases). V was pared by 4 bases and J by 1 base, with 10 bases between. This CDR3 contains 13 residues. Germline V gene sequence: CDR1 DFQATT, CDR2 SNEGSKA (reference sequence). Here the CDR3 reads CSATRTANTEAFF. The CDR3, as DNA: TGCAGTGCTACCCGGACAGCGAACACTGAAGCTTTCTTT.

This sequence joins TRBV2 and TRBJ1-2, with 8 bases fitting TRBD1. The CDR3 has 15 residues. With 0 bases clipped from V and 4 bases from J, the junction kept 4 bases outside the gene matches. Germline V gene sequence: CDR1 SNHLY, CDR2 FYNNEI. CDR3 amino acids: CASSEAQGASYGYTF. As DNA, the CDR3 is TGTGCCAGCAGTGAAGCGCAGGGGGCGAGCTATGGCTACACCTTC.

J is TRBJ1-5 and V is TRBV2; TRBD1 matches at 7 bases. The CDR3 has 16 amino acids. V was pared by 4 bases and J by 0 bases, with 6 bases of the junction left unmatched. Germline V gene sequence: CDR1 SNHLY, CDR2 FYNNEI. CDR3 sequence reads: CASSAGQRHSNQPQHF. The CDR3, as DNA: TGTGCCAGCAGTGCGGGACAGAGACATAGCAATCAGCCCCAGCATTTT.

This clonotype occurred a few times. The chain employs TRBV28 and TRBJ1-5, with D unresolved. This CDR3 has 12 residues. Germline CDR1 and CDR2: MDHEN and SYDVKM. Trimming took off 7 bases at V and 4 bases at J, with 8 bases between the two ends. CDR3 in amino acids: CASTGKNQPQHF. The CDR3 coding sequence is TGTGCCAGCACGGGCAAGAATCAGCCCCAGCATTTT.

The chain uses TRBV20-1 and TRBJ1-1; D remains unclear. Per germline, CDR1 DFQATT and CDR2 SNEGSKA (reference sequence). CDR3 length equals 14 residues. V was cut by 5 bases and J by 1 base, with 14 bases left in between. The CDR3 sequence is CSAPSQGRNTEAFF. CDR3 nucleotides: TGCAGTGCTCCCTCTCAAGGGCGGAACACTGAAGCTTTCTTT.

The chain has TRBV7-9 and TRBJ1-5; D is undetermined. V lost 1 base, J lost 7 bases, and 8 bases lay in between. The CDR3 contains 13 residues. In germline, CDR1 is SEHNR, CDR2 FQNEAQ (reference sequence). CDR3 in DNA: TGTGCCAGCAGCTTAGTCGTCGGGCAGCCCCAGCATTTT. Translation gives CASSLVVGQPQHF. Combining the CDR3 with reference TRBV7-9 and TRBJ1-5 gives the whole variable domain DTGVSQNPRHKITKRGQNVTFRCDPISEHNRLYWYRQTLGQGPEFLTYFQNEAQLEKSRLLSDRFSAERPKGSFSTLEIQRTEQGDSAMYLCASSLVVGQPQHFGDGTRLSIL.

This clonotype has a single count. The chain carries TRBV2 and TRBJ2-3; 7 nucleotides match TRBD1. V was clipped by 7 bases and J by 4 bases; unmatched bases: 8. Germline V gene data show CDR1 as SNHLY and CDR2 as FYNNEI. This CDR3 spans 14 amino acids. In DNA form, the CDR3 reads TGTGCCAGCATGGCAGGTCAGGGGGCAGATACGCAGTATTTT. Translated: CASMAGQGADTQYF.

This chain connects TRBV27 to TRBJ2-3, with TRBD1 matching 7 bases. The junction had 6 bases not matched to a gene; V was cut back by 4 bases and J by 2 bases. This CDR3 contains 15 residues. Germline V lookup: CDR1 MNHEY, CDR2 SMNVEV (reference sequence). CDR3 coding DNA: TGTGCCAGCAGTTCTTGGGACAGCTCCACAGATACGCAGTATTTT. It is translated as CASSSWDSSTDTQYF.

The DNA of the CDR3 is TGTGCCAGCAGTGAATTCGGGAATTCTCGCTCCGATACGCAGTATTTT. Residues: CASSEFGNSRSDTQYF. V and J are TRBV6-1 and TRBJ2-3; weak D call: TRBD2 (5 bases). Trimming removed 2 bases at V and 6 bases at J, with 18 bases between. Per germline, CDR1 MNHNS and CDR2 SASEGT. The CDR3 length is 16 residues.